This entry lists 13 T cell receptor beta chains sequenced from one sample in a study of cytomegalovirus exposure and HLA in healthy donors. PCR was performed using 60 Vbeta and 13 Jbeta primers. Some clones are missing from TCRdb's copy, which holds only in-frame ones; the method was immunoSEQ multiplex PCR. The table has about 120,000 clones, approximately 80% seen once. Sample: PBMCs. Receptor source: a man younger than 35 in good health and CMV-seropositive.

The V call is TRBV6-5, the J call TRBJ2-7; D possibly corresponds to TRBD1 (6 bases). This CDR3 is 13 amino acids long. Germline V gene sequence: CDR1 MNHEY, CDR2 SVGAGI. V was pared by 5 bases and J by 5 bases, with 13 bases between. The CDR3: CASSDLDRDEQYF. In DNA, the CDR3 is TGTGCCAGCAGTGACCTGGACAGAGACGAGCAGTACTTC.

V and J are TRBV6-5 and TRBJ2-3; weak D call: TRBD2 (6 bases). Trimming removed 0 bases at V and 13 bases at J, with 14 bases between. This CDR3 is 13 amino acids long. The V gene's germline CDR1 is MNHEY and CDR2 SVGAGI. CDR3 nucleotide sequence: TGTGCCAGCAGTTACTCGGGACCGGGAGTAAAGTATTTT. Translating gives CASSYSGPGVKYF.

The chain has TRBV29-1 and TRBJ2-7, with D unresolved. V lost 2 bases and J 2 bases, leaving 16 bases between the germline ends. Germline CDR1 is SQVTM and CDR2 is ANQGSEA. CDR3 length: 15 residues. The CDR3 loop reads CSVELGETSPYEQYF. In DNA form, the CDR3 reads TGCAGCGTTGAACTCGGAGAGACTTCCCCCTACGAGCAGTACTTC.

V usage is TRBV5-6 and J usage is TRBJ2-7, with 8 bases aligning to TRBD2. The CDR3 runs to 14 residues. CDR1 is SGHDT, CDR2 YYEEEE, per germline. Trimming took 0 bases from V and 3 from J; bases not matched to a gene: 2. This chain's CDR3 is CASSLGSGSYEQYF. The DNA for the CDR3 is TGTGCCAGCAGCTTGGGGAGCGGGAGCTACGAGCAGTACTTC.

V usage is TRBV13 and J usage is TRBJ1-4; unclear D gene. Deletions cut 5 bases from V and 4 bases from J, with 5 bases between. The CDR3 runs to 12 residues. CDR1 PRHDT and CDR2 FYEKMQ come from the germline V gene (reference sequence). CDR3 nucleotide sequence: TGTGCCAGCAGCCAGTTTAATGAAAAACTGTTTTTT. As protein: CASSQFNEKLFF.

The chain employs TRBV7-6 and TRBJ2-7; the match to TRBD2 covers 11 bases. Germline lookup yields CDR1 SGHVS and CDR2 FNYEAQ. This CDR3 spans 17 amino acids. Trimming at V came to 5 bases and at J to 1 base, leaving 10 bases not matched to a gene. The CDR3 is CASSPAPWTSGSYEQYF. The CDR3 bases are TGTGCCAGCAGCCCCGCTCCCTGGACTAGCGGGTCCTACGAGCAGTACTTC.

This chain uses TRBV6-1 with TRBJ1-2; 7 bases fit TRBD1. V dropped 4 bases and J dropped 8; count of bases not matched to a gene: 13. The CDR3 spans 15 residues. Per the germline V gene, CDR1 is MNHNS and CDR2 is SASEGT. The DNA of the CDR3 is TGTGCCAGCAGTGGGACAGGTCTAATCTTAGGGGGCTACACCTTC. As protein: CASSGTGLILGGYTF.

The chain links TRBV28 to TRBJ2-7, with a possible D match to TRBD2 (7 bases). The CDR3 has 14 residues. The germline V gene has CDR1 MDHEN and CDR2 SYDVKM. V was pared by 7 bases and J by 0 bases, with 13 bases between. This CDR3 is CASNPGDYSYEQYF. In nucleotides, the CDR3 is TGTGCCAGCAACCCAGGGGACTACTCCTACGAGCAGTACTTC.

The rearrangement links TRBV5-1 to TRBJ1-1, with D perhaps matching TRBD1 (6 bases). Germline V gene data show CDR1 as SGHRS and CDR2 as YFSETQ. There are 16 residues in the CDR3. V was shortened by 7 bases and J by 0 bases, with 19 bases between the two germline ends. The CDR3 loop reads CASGKGDIGLNTEAFF. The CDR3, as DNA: TGCGCCAGCGGGAAGGGGGATATCGGGCTGAACACTGAAGCTTTCTTT.

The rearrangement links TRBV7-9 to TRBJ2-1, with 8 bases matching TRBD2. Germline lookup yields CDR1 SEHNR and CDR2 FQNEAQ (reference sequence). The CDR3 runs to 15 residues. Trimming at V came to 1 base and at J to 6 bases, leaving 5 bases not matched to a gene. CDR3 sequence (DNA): TGTGCCAGCAGCTTAGTAGCGGGGCCCTTCAATGAGCAGTTCTTC. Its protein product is CASSLVAGPFNEQFF. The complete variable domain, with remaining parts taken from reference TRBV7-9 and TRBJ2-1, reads DTGVSQNPRHKITKRGQNVTFRCDPISEHNRLYWYRQTLGQGPEFLTYFQNEAQLEKSRLLSDRFSAERPKGSFSTLEIQRTEQGDSAMYLCASSLVAGPFNEQFFGPGTRLTVL.

Here the CDR3 DNA reads TGTGCCAGCACCCCCGCGGGCACAGATACGCAGTATTTT. Encoded protein: CASTPAGTDTQYF. The V and J genes are TRBV28 and TRBJ2-3; D remains unclear. Trimming pared 7 bases from V and 1 base from J, leaving 9 bases between. The CDR3 sequence is 13 residues long. Looked up from germline, CDR1 is MDHEN and CDR2 is SYDVKM.

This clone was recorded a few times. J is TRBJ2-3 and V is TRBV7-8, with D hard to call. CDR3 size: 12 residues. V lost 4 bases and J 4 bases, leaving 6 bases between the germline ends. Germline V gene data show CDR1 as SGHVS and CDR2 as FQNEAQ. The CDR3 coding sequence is TGTGCCAGCAGCTCAACTGCAGATACGCAGTATTTT. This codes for CASSSTADTQYF.

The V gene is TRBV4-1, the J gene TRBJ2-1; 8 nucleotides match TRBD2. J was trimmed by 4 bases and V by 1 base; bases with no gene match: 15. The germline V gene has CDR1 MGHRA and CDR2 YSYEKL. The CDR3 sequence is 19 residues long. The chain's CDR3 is CASSQGRYGRADGYNEQFF. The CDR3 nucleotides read TGCGCCAGCAGCCAAGGCAGGTACGGGAGGGCCGATGGGTACAATGAGCAGTTCTTC.